This TCR beta chain is from a study of CXCR3-negative and CXCR3-positive naive CD8 T cells. The germline V gene has CDR1 SGHDN and CDR2 FVKESK. This CDR3 region has 15 residues. With UMI labels, 5' RACE was used to prepare the TRB cDNA libraries. With the 5' RACE reads reprocessed, TCRdb shows one record per CDR3 protein and no DNA. This sample's clone table lists about 89,000 distinct CDR3 sequences. Overall study findings and caveats: Against CXCR3-negative naive cells, CXCR3-positive naive cells showed more hydrophobic TRB CDR3s.

Comment on this clonotype: What it recognizes is unknown.

The sample taken for sequencing was naive CXCR3+ CD8+ T cells from blood. The subset here: CD45RO-CCR7+CD27+CD95- naive CD8+ T cells expressing CXCR3 (TNR3+). The chain has TRBV14 and TRBJ2-5; the TRBD1 assignment by TCRdb is unverifiable without DNA. This receptor was identified in a human donor in good health. Some clones in this sample may be carry-over from other donors' samples. The CDR3 loop reads CASSQVKRGGETQYF. Complete variable domain (other parts from reference TRBV14 and TRBJ2-5): EAGVTQFPSHSVIEKGQTVTLRCDPISGHDNLYWYRRVMGKEIKFLLHFVKESKQDESGMPNNRFLAERTGGTYSTLKVQPAELEDSGVYFCASSQVKRGGETQYFGPGTRLLVL.